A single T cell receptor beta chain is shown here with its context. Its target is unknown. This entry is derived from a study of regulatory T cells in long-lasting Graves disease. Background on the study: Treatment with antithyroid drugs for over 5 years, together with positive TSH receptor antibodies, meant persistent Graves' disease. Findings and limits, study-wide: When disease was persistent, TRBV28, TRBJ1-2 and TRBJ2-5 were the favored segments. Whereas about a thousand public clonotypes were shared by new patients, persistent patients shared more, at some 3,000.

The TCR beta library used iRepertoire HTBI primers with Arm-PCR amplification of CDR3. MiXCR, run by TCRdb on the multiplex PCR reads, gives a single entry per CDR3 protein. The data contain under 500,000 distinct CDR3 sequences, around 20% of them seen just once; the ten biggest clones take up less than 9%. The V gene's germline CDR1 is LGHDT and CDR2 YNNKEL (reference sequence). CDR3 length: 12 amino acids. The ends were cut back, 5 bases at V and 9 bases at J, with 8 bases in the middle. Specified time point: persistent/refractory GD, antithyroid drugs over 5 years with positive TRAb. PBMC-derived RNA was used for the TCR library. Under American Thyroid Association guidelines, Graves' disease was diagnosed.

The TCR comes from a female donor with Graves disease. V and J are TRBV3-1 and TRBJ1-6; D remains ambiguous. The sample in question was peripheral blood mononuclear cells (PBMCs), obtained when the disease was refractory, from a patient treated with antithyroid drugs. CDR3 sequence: CASSVLGSPLHF. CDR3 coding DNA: TGTGCCAGCAGCGTTCTTGGTTCACCCCTCCACTTT.